These 12 T cell receptor beta chains were all obtained from the same sample, sequenced in a study of shared clonotypes between healthy human individuals. Sequencing was performed with immunoSEQ multiplex PCR; in TCRdb, only in-frame clones are kept and a portion is missing. The sample lists fewer than 3 million clones, about nine tenths seen once, with around 0.38% in the top ten. Sequencing was done on a sample of naive CD4+ T cells from PBMCs. Noted subset: CD45RA+ positively selected. These receptors were taken from a man between 18 and 29 years old in good health. Some clones in this sample may be carry-over from other donors' samples.

The chain recombines TRBV7-9 with TRBJ1-1; D is ambiguous. In germline, CDR1 is SEHNR, CDR2 FQNEAQ (reference sequence). The CDR3 is 14 amino acids. Trimming left V 4 bases short and J 1 base short, with 10 bases between. The chain's CDR3 is CASSSLSSNTEAFF. The DNA for the CDR3 is TGTGCCAGCAGCTCATTATCCTCGAACACTGAAGCTTTCTTT.

There are a few counts of this clone. V and J are TRBV6-5 and TRBJ1-1; D is possibly TRBD1 (6 bases). This CDR3 comprises 14 residues. Germline loops: CDR1 MNHEY, CDR2 SVGAGI. V was trimmed by 6 bases and J by 5 bases, leaving 16 bases between them. The CDR3 loop reads CASSPPGGGTEAFF. In DNA, the CDR3 is TGTGCCAGCAGCCCTCCGGGGGGCGGAACTGAAGCTTTCTTT.

The chain combines TRBV4-1 with TRBJ1-2; TRBD1 agrees at 9 bases. Germline CDR1 reads MGHRA; CDR2 reads YSYEKL. V shed 4 bases, J shed 4 bases, and the junction held 7 bases outside the gene matches. The CDR3 has 15 residues. The CDR3 DNA follows: TGCGCCAGCAGCCGACCCGGGACAGGGATCTATGGCTACACCTTC. This translates into CASSRPGTGIYGYTF.

The chain recombines TRBV29-1 with TRBJ2-7; TRBD2 aligns across 7 bases. The J segment lost 3 bases and the V segment lost 4 bases, leaving 9 bases of the junction unmatched. The CDR3 consists of 14 residues. CDR1 is SQVTM, CDR2 ANQGSEA, per germline. The DNA of the CDR3 is TGCAGCGTTGGCGGGAGATCCCCATTCTACGAGCAGTACTTC. It encodes CSVGGRSPFYEQYF.

The chain uses TRBV28 and TRBJ1-2; D uncertain. Germline loops: CDR1 MDHEN, CDR2 SYDVKM. The CDR3 has 13 amino acids. The V and J ends lost 6 bases and 0 bases respectively, with 8 bases between them. CDR3 nucleotide sequence: TGTGCCAGCAGATCTCCGACTAACTATGGCTACACCTTC. It codes for CASRSPTNYGYTF.

The chain joins TRBV25-1 to TRBJ1-4; tentatively, D is TRBD1 (6 bases). Trimming took 3 bases from V and 8 from J, leaving 16 bases between them. CDR1 is MGHDK, CDR2 SYGVNS, per germline. This CDR3 region has 15 residues. DNA of the CDR3: TGTGCCAGCAGTGACCATAGGGGGGACGGAGAAAAACTGTTTTTT. Protein: CASSDHRGDGEKLFF.

This clone came up a few times. The sample carries other DNA sequences with the same CDR3. This sequence joins TRBV5-1 and TRBJ1-5, with D maybe TRBD1 (5 bases). Germline CDR1 and CDR2: SGHRS and YFSETQ. The CDR3 is 15 residues long. With 0 bases removed from V and 1 base from J, the gap between germline ends came to 8 bases. This CDR3 is CASSLDGGSNQPQHF. CDR3 DNA: TGCGCCAGCAGCTTGGACGGGGGAAGCAATCAGCCCCAGCATTTT.

The chain recombines TRBV7-3 with TRBJ2-3; 8 bases fit TRBD2. This CDR3 spans 18 amino acids. Germline V gene data show CDR1 as SGHTA and CDR2 as FQGTGA. Losses at the gene ends were 2 bases for V and 2 bases for J; bases not matched to a gene: 12. Here the CDR3 DNA reads TGTGCCAGCAGCTTATTTGGCGTGGCGGGAGGACCCACAGATACGCAGTATTTT. It specifies CASSLFGVAGGPTDTQYF.

The chain couples TRBV19 to TRBJ1-5; D uncertain. This CDR3 contains 15 residues. Deletions cut 2 bases from V and 2 bases from J, with 10 bases between. From germline, CDR1 is LNHDA and CDR2 SQIVND (reference sequence). The CDR3 DNA follows: TGTGCCAGTAGTATACGGCAGGCGGGCAATCAGCCCCAGCATTTT. Protein sequence: CASSIRQAGNQPQHF.

The CDR3 DNA is TGTGCCAGCAGTTTATTGAAACAGATAGATTCACCCCTCCACTTT. Residues: CASSLLKQIDSPLHF. This chain connects TRBV28 to TRBJ1-6, with D unclear. V lost 1 base and J lost 8, with 12 bases in between. The CDR3 covers 15 residues. Germline V gives CDR1 MDHEN, CDR2 SYDVKM. Filled out from reference TRBV28 and TRBJ1-6, the complete variable domain reads DVKVTQSSRYLVKRTGEKVFLECVQDMDHENMFWYRQDPGLGLRLIYFSYDVKMKEKGDIPEGYSVSREKKERFSLILESASTNQTSMYLCASSLLKQIDSPLHFGNGTRLTVT.

V is TRBV6-1 and J is TRBJ1-2; TRBD1 might be the D (5 bases). The germline V gene has CDR1 MNHNS and CDR2 SASEGT. V lost 4 bases, J lost 2 bases, and 11 bases lay in between. CDR3 size: 14 residues. CDR3 loop: CASSVSGHNYGYTF. In DNA, the CDR3 is TGTGCCAGCAGTGTGTCCGGACACAACTATGGCTACACCTTC.

The J gene is TRBJ2-5, the V gene TRBV28; a weak D match, TRBD2 (5 bases). Germline CDR1 and CDR2: MDHEN and SYDVKM. This CDR3 has 13 residues. V dropped 2 bases and J dropped 7 bases, with 11 bases sitting between them. The CDR3 spells CASSLRPRGTQYF. The CDR3 DNA reads as TGTGCCAGCAGTTTACGGCCCCGGGGGACCCAGTACTTC.